One and the same sample provided the 25 T cell receptor beta chains below, sequenced in a study of T cell changes during pregnancy in multiple sclerosis. The assay was immunoSEQ multiplex PCR, and TCRdb's table has in-frame clones only and misses some. The sample yields 85,000 to 100,000 clones, roughly 92% seen once. Here the sequenced sample was peripheral blood, taken in the first trimester of pregnancy. The receptors derive from a female donor with multiple sclerosis, enrolled in a pregnancy study.

The rearrangement links TRBV9 to TRBJ2-7, with 7 bases aligning to TRBD1. The germline V gene has CDR1 SGDLS and CDR2 YYNGEE. The CDR3 covers 14 residues. J gave up 0 bases and V 4 bases, and 4 bases lay outside the gene matches. This chain's CDR3 is CASSRWDSSYEQYF. The CDR3 nucleotides read TGTGCCAGCAGCCGCTGGGACAGCTCCTACGAGCAGTACTTC.

The chain joins TRBV10-3 to TRBJ2-5, with 9 bases fitting TRBD1. Germline V gene lookup returns CDR1 ENHRY and CDR2 SYGVKD. The V segment lost 4 bases and the J segment 5 bases; nucleotides outside the gene matches: 5. CDR3 length equals 14 residues. CDR3 in DNA: TGTGCCATCAGTGGACAGGGGGTGGGCGAGACCCAGTACTTC. Its translation is CAISGQGVGETQYF.

The chain uses TRBV6-6 and TRBJ2-7; 9 bases fit TRBD2. The CDR3 runs to 16 residues. The J segment lost 2 bases and the V segment lost 6 bases, leaving 11 bases of the junction unmatched. Germline CDR1 is MNHNY and CDR2 is SVGAGI (reference sequence). The CDR3 here is CASRIASGRSAYEQYF. The CDR3 DNA reads as TGTGCCAGCAGAATTGCAAGCGGGAGGTCTGCCTACGAGCAGTACTTC.

This clone was counted a single time. The chain joins TRBV5-1 to TRBJ2-5, with a possible D match to TRBD2 (5 bases). This CDR3 has 14 residues. CDR1 is SGHRS and CDR2 is YFSETQ in the germline V gene. Trimming removed 2 bases from V and 5 bases from J, with 13 bases in between. The CDR3 region has the DNA TGCGCCAGCAGCTTATTCCGGGGATTGGAGACCCAGTACTTC. This codes for CASSLFRGLETQYF. Full variable domain (outside the CDR3, taken from reference TRBV5-1 and TRBJ2-5): KAGVTQTPRYLIKTRGQQVTLSCSPISGHRSVSWYQQTPGQGLQFLFEYFSETQRNKGNFPGRFSGRQFSNSRSEMNVSTLELGDSALYLCASSLFRGLETQYFGPGTRLLVL.

The chain recombines TRBV4-2 with TRBJ2-2; TRBD2 is a possible D gene (5 bases). The CDR3 covers 18 residues. Germline V lookup: CDR1 LGHNA, CDR2 YNFKEQ. V gave up 0 bases and J gave up 0 bases, with 14 bases separating them. CDR3 in DNA: TGTGCCAGCAGCCAAGACCGCTTAGGACTTGCGAACACCGGGGAGCTGTTTTTT. Its translation is CASSQDRLGLANTGELFF.

This chain uses TRBV28 with TRBJ2-2, with TRBD2 matching 8 bases. V was pared by 3 bases and J by 6 bases, with 15 bases of the junction left unmatched. The CDR3 has 18 amino acids. Per the germline V gene, CDR1 is MDHEN and CDR2 is SYDVKM. The CDR3: CASSFTWGLGSVSGELFF. The CDR3 nucleotides read TGTGCCAGCAGTTTTACATGGGGACTAGGTTCGGTCTCCGGGGAGCTGTTTTTT. Filled out from reference TRBV28 and TRBJ2-2, the complete variable domain reads DVKVTQSSRYLVKRTGEKVFLECVQDMDHENMFWYRQDPGLGLRLIYFSYDVKMKEKGDIPEGYSVSREKKERFSLILESASTNQTSMYLCASSFTWGLGSVSGELFFGEGSRLTVL.

The chain has TRBV29-1 and TRBJ2-1; TRBD2 matches at 7 bases. Germline V CDR1 and CDR2: SQVTM, ANQGSEA. The V and J ends lost 8 bases and 2 bases, in that order; junction bases with no gene match: 9. This CDR3 region has 14 residues. CDR3 DNA sequence: TGCAGCTTTCAACGGGGGGTGACCTACAATGAGCAGTTCTTC. This translates into CSFQRGVTYNEQFF.

The CDR3 DNA is TGTGCCAGCAGCCCCAAGACAAGCACGAACGAGCAGTACTTC. Protein product: CASSPKTSTNEQYF. The chain links TRBV9 to TRBJ2-7; D is unresolved. The CDR3 totals 14 residues. Germline CDR1 and CDR2: SGDLS and YYNGEE. V was trimmed by 4 bases and J by 5 bases, leaving 16 bases between them.

The chain links TRBV27 to TRBJ2-3; D not resolved. This CDR3 comprises 15 residues. Germline V gene sequence: CDR1 MNHEY, CDR2 SMNVEV (reference sequence). Deletions cut 2 bases from V and 0 bases from J, with 9 bases between. The CDR3 loop is CASSLMTTSTDTQYF. The DNA of the CDR3 is TGTGCCAGCAGTTTAATGACGACTAGCACAGATACGCAGTATTTT.

This clone was observed a single time. The chain joins TRBV28 to TRBJ1-1; 7 bases fit TRBD1. CDR1 and CDR2 from the germline V gene are MDHEN and SYDVKM. V trimming: 2 bases; J trimming: 5 bases; junction bases outside the gene matches: 2. The CDR3 has 13 residues. Here the CDR3 DNA reads TGTGCCAGCAGTTTAAGGGGGCGAACTGAAGCTTTCTTT. Its translation is CASSLRGRTEAFF.

V and J are TRBV19 and TRBJ1-5; TRBD1 matches 9 bases. The CDR3 loop spans 16 amino acids. Germline values: CDR1 LNHDA, CDR2 SQIVND (reference sequence). With 8 bases clipped from V and 1 base from J, the junction kept 9 bases outside the gene matches. The CDR3 loop is CASVGTGWLSNQPQHF. In nucleotides, the CDR3 is TGTGCCAGTGTAGGGACAGGGTGGCTAAGCAATCAGCCCCAGCATTTT.

V gene TRBV7-6 combines with J gene TRBJ2-3; D is perhaps TRBD1 (6 bases). The germline gives CDR1 SGHVS, CDR2 FNYEAQ. CDR3 length equals 14 residues. The V gene lost 6 bases and the J gene lost 3 bases, with 13 bases spanning the gap. The CDR3 region has the DNA TGTGCCAGCAGACAGGGCATAGGAACAGATACGCAGTATTTT. Its translation: CASRQGIGTDTQYF.

The chain combines TRBV19 with TRBJ2-3; 8 bases agree with TRBD1. Losses at the gene ends were 5 bases for V and 2 bases for J; bases not matched to a gene: 12. Germline V gene data show CDR1 as LNHDA and CDR2 as SQIVND (reference sequence). There are 17 residues in the CDR3. This chain's CDR3 is CASSLHRRTGTTDTQYF. The CDR3 DNA is TGTGCCAGTAGTCTCCATCGGAGGACAGGGACCACAGATACGCAGTATTTT.

This chain uses TRBV19 with TRBJ2-5; 8 nucleotides agree with TRBD2. V dropped 5 bases and J dropped 1; count of bases not matched to a gene: 6. The CDR3 has 15 amino acids. Germline assignment: CDR1 LNHDA and CDR2 SQIVND (reference sequence). CDR3 nucleotide sequence: TGTGCCAGTAGTCCGACTAGCGCGATCCAAGAGACCCAGTACTTC. Encoded protein: CASSPTSAIQETQYF.

DNA for the CDR3: TGTGCCAGCAGCTTACTAGCCGGGACAGGGGTTACCGGGGAGCTGTTTTTT. It translates to CASSLLAGTGVTGELFF. V gene TRBV7-8 combines with J gene TRBJ2-2; 10 bases are shared with TRBD1. The CDR3 consists of 17 residues. Germline V gene lookup returns CDR1 SGHVS and CDR2 FQNEAQ. V dropped 2 bases and J dropped 5; count of bases not matched to a gene: 8.

In DNA, the CDR3 is TGTGCCAGCAGCTTAGTTAGCGGACAGGGAATTCGATATGGCTACACCTTC. Its translation: CASSLVSGQGIRYGYTF. V usage is TRBV11-2 and J usage is TRBJ1-2, with 8 bases identical to TRBD1. Germline CDR1 SGHAT, CDR2 FQNNGV. CDR3 length equals 17 residues. V shed 1 base and J 5 bases; nucleotides not matched to a gene: 12.

The rearrangement joins TRBV11-2 to TRBJ2-7, with 12 bases aligning to TRBD2. Per germline, CDR1 SGHAT and CDR2 FQNNGV. The CDR3 extends over 14 amino acids. V lost 6 bases to trimming and J lost 6 bases; unmatched junction nucleotides: 6. The CDR3 loop is CASSQTSGSREQYF. CDR3 nucleotide sequence: TGTGCCAGCAGTCAGACTAGCGGGAGTCGCGAGCAGTACTTC.

The V and J genes are TRBV11-3 and TRBJ2-1; D is possibly TRBD2 (6 bases). Trimming removed 4 bases from V and 4 bases from J, with 20 bases in between. Germline CDR1 is SGHNT and CDR2 is YENEEA. The CDR3 consists of 17 residues. The CDR3 DNA is TGTGCCAGCAGCTCGATACTATCGGGACTTACTTACAATGAGCAGTTCTTC. It encodes CASSSILSGLTYNEQFF.

CDR3 sequence reads: CASSSGIAGGPRDEQFF. DNA for the CDR3: TGTGCCAGCAGCTCCGGGATAGCGGGAGGGCCTAGGGATGAGCAGTTCTTC. The genes are TRBV11-2 and TRBJ2-1; TRBD2 matches 11 bases. The CDR3 sequence is 17 residues long. V shed 4 bases and J 8 bases; nucleotides not matched to a gene: 13. The V gene's germline CDR1 is SGHAT and CDR2 FQNNGV.

The chain has TRBV7-9 and TRBJ2-7, with 8 positions matching TRBD1. This CDR3 region has 16 residues. J lost 5 bases, V lost 4 bases, and 13 bases had no gene match. Germline CDR1 SEHNR, CDR2 FQNEAQ (reference sequence). The CDR3 loop is CASSSPLDRVDNEQYF. Written as DNA, the CDR3 is TGTGCCAGCAGCTCACCCTTGGACAGGGTAGACAACGAGCAGTACTTC. Full variable domain (rest looked up from reference TRBV7-9 and TRBJ2-7): DTGVSQNPRHKITKRGQNVTFRCDPISEHNRLYWYRQTLGQGPEFLTYFQNEAQLEKSRLLSDRFSAERPKGSFSTLEIQRTEQGDSAMYLCASSSPLDRVDNEQYFGPGTRLTVT.

The DNA for the CDR3 is TGTGCCACACTCCTCCTAGCGGGACCGACCAATGAGCAGTTCTTC. Its protein product is CATLLLAGPTNEQFF. V usage is TRBV6-5 and J usage is TRBJ2-1, with 9 bases that match TRBD2. This CDR3 comprises 15 residues. Germline trimming cut 10 bases from V and 6 bases from J; bases unmatched to any gene: 13. The V gene's germline CDR1 is MNHEY and CDR2 SVGAGI.

The V and J genes are TRBV19 and TRBJ2-1, with TRBD1 matching over 8 bases. The V gene end was trimmed by 3 bases and the J gene end by 7 bases; junction bases not matched to a gene: 2. The V gene's germline CDR1 is LNHDA and CDR2 SQIVND (reference sequence). CDR3 length: 13 amino acids. The CDR3 spells CASSIRQGNEQFF. The CDR3 coding sequence is TGTGCCAGTAGTATCCGACAGGGGAATGAGCAGTTCTTC.

The rearrangement links TRBV28 to TRBJ2-2; weak D call: TRBD2 (6 bases). The ends were cut back, 9 bases at V and 5 bases at J, with 19 bases in the middle. CDR3 length equals 15 residues. Germline V gives CDR1 MDHEN, CDR2 SYDVKM. This chain's CDR3 is CASKQQGGNTGELFF. CDR3 coding DNA: TGTGCCAGTAAGCAGCAGGGAGGTAATACCGGGGAGCTGTTTTTT.

The chain joins TRBV5-1 to TRBJ1-2, with 10 bases identical to TRBD1. CDR1 and CDR2 from the germline V gene are SGHRS and YFSETQ. This CDR3 contains 17 residues. With V trimmed by 0 bases and J by 8 bases, 13 bases remained unmatched. This CDR3 reads CASSLEGTGVRRLGYTF. The CDR3 DNA reads TGCGCCAGCAGCTTGGAGGGGACAGGGGTTCGACGGTTAGGCTACACCTTC. Drawing the rest from reference TRBV5-1 and TRBJ1-2, the complete variable domain is KAGVTQTPRYLIKTRGQQVTLSCSPISGHRSVSWYQQTPGQGLQFLFEYFSETQRNKGNFPGRFSGRQFSNSRSEMNVSTLELGDSALYLCASSLEGTGVRRLGYTFGSGTRLTVV.

This chain links TRBV27 with TRBJ2-7; 8 positions agree with TRBD1. This CDR3 has 14 amino acids. Germline loops: CDR1 MNHEY, CDR2 SMNVEV (reference sequence). After removal of 5 bases from V and 6 bases from J, the junction contained 9 bases not matched to a gene. This chain's CDR3 is CASSRPGGIFEQYF. CDR3 DNA: TGTGCCAGCAGTCGCCCAGGGGGCATATTCGAGCAGTACTTC.